This entry concerns a single TCR beta chain. Its matching antigen is unknown. This sample stems from a study of graft-versus-host responses after intestinal transplantation. Produced via immunoSEQ multiplex PCR; TCRdb's table is partial and in-frame only. The sample holds almost 30,000 clones, around four fifths seen once. Study results and caveats: Recipient marrow harbored GvH clones, some of which surfaced first in ileum or blood. Allografts carried high graft-versus-host to host-versus-graft clonal ratios in patients having graft-donor T cell macrochimerism.

Lymphocytes (intraepithelial and lamina propria) were released by processing the graft tissue. Germline V gene lookup returns CDR1 SQVTM and CDR2 ANQGSEA. The ends were cut back, 2 bases at V and 6 bases at J, with 16 bases in the middle. This CDR3 is built from 15 residues. Sequencing was performed on ileum tissue, taken 98 days after intestinal transplantation. The V call is TRBV29-1, the J call TRBJ2-2; perhaps TRBD1 as D (7 bases). The origin of this receptor is a human patient who received an intestinal transplant, so some T cells may come from the graft donor. The chain's CDR3 is CSVEMAGGLAGELFF. The DNA for the CDR3 is TGCAGCGTTGAAATGGCAGGGGGACTCGCCGGGGAGCTGTTTTTT.